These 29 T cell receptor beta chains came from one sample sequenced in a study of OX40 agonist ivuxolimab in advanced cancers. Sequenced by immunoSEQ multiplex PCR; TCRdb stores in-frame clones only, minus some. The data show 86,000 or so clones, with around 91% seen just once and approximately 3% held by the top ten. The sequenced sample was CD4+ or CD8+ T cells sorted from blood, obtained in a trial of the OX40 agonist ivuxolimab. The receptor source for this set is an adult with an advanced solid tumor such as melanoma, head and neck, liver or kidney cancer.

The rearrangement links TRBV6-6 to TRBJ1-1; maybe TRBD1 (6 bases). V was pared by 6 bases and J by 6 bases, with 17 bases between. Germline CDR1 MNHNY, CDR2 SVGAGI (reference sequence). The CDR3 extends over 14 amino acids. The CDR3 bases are TGTGCCAGCAGCCCCCACAGGGATCGTTCTGAAGCTTTCTTT. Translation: CASSPHRDRSEAFF.

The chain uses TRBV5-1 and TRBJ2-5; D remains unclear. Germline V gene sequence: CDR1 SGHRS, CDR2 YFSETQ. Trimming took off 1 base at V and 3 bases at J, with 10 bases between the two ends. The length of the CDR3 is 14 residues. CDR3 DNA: TGCGCCAGCAGCTTGTATGGGTCGGAAGAGACCCAGTACTTC. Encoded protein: CASSLYGSEETQYF.

The CDR3 here is CASSKSSRGPPDTQYF. In nucleotides, the CDR3 is TGTGCCAGCAGCAAGTCAAGCAGGGGTCCGCCAGATACGCAGTATTTT. The V call is TRBV5-4, the J call TRBJ2-3; possible D gene TRBD1, 6 bases. The CDR3 contains 16 residues. The V end lost 4 bases, the J end lost 4 bases, and 19 bases lay between the germline ends. CDR1 SGHNT and CDR2 YYREEE come from the germline V gene (reference sequence). The whole variable domain, remainder taken from reference TRBV5-4 and TRBJ2-3, is ETGVTQSPTHLIKTRGQQVTLRCSSQSGHNTVSWYQQALGQGPQFIFQYYREEENGRGNFPPRFSGLQFPNYSSELNVNALELDDSALYLCASSKSSRGPPDTQYFGPGTRLTVL.

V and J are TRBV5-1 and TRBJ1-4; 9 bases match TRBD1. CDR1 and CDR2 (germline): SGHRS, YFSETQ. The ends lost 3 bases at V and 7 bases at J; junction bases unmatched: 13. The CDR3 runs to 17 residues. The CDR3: CASSSLPPGQGSEKLFF. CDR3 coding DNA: TGCGCCAGCAGCTCACTCCCTCCGGGACAGGGCAGTGAAAAACTGTTTTTT.

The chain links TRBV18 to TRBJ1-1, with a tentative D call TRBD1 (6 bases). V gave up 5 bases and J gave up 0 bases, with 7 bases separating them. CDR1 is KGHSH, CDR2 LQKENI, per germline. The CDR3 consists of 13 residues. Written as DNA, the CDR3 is TGTGCCAGCTCAGGGACACTGAACACTGAAGCTTTCTTT. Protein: CASSGTLNTEAFF.

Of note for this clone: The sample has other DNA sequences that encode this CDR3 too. The CDR3 bases are TGCGCCAGCAGCCTCCCAGAGAACACTGAAGCTTTCTTT. Translation gives CASSLPENTEAFF. V is TRBV5-1 and J is TRBJ1-1, with unresolved D. Trimming cost V 4 bases and J 1 base, with 8 bases left between them. This CDR3 is 13 amino acids long. CDR1 and CDR2 (germline): SGHRS, YFSETQ.

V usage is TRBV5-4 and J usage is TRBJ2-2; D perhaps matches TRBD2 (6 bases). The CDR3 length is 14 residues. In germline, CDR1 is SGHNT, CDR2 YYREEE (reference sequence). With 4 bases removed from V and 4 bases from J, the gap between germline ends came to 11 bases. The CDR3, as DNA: TGTGCCAGCAGCAGAGGAGGGTCCACCGGGGAGCTGTTTTTT. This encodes CASSRGGSTGELFF.

CDR3 protein: CSVLQETQYF. In DNA, the CDR3 is TGCAGCGTTCTCCAAGAGACCCAGTACTTC. This chain links TRBV29-1 with TRBJ2-5; no definite D call. This CDR3 is 10 amino acids long. V shed 5 bases and J shed 1 base, with 2 bases lying between them. The V gene's germline CDR1 is SQVTM and CDR2 ANQGSEA.

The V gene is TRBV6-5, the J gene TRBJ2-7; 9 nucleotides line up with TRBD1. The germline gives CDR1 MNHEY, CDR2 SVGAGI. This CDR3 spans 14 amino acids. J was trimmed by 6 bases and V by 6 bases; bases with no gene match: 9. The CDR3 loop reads CASRPGGQGSEQYF. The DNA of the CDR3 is TGTGCCAGCAGACCAGGGGGACAGGGATCCGAGCAGTACTTC.

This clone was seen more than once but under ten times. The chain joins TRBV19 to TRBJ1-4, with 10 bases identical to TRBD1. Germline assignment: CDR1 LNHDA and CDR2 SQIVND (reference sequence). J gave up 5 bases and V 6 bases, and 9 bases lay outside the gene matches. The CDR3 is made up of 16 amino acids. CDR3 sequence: CASRIRTGGANEKLFF. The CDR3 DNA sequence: TGTGCCAGTAGGATCCGGACAGGGGGGGCGAATGAAAAACTGTTTTTT.

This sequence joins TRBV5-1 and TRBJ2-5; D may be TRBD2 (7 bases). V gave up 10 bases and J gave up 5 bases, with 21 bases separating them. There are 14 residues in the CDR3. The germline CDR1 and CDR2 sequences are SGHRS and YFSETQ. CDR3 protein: CAREGGGAWETQYF. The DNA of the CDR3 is TGCGCCCGCGAAGGAGGGGGGGCCTGGGAGACCCAGTACTTC.

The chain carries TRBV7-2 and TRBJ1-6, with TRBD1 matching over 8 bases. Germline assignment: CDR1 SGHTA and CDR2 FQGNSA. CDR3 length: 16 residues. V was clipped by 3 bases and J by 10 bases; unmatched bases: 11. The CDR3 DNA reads TGTGCCAGCAGCTTCCTCCGGCAGGGGGCCGACTCACCCCTCCACTTT. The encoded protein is CASSFLRQGADSPLHF.

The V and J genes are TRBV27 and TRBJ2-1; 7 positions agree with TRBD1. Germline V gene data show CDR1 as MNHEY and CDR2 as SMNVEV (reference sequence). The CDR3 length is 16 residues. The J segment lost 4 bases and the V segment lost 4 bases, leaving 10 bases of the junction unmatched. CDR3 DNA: TGTGCCAGCAGTTCAACCGGGACAGTCACTTACAATGAGCAGTTCTTC. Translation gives CASSSTGTVTYNEQFF.

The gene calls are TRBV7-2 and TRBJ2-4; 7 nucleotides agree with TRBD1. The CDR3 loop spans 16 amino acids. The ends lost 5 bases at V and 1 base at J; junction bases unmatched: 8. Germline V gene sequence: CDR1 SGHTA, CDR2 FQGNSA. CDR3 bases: TGTGCCAGCAGCCCGGGACAGCCCGGGGCCAAAAACATTCAGTACTTC. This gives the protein CASSPGQPGAKNIQYF.

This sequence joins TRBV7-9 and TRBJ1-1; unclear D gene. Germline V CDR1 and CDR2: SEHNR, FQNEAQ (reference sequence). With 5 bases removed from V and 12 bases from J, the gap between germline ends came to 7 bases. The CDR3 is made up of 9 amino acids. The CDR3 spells CASSRGTFF. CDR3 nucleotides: TGTGCCAGCAGCCGCGGGACTTTCTTT.

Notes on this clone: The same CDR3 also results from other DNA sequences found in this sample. CDR3 nucleotides: TGTGCCAGCTCACCTGCCCCACGTCAGCCCCAGCATTTT. Protein sequence: CASSPAPRQPQHF. The chain recombines TRBV18 with TRBJ1-5, with D unresolved. Germline CDR1 is KGHSH and CDR2 is LQKENI. The V and J ends lost 3 bases and 6 bases respectively, with 9 bases between them. The CDR3 consists of 13 residues.

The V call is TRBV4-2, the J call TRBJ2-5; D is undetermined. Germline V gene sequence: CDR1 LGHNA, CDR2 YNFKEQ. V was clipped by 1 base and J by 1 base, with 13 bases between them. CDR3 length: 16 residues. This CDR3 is CASSQGSAETQETQYF. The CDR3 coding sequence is TGTGCCAGCAGCCAAGGATCTGCGGAAACCCAAGAGACCCAGTACTTC.

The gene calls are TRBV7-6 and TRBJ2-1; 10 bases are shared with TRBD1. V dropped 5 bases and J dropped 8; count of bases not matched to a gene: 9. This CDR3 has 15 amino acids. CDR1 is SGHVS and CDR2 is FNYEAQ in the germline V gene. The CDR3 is CASSAGDRGRHEQFF. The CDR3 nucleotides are TGTGCCAGCAGCGCCGGGGACAGGGGACGGCATGAGCAGTTCTTC.

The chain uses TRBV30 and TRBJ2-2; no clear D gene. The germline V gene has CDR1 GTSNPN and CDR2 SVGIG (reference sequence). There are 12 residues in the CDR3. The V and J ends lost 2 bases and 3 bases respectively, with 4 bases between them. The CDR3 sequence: CAWSRDTGELFF. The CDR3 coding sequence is TGTGCCTGGAGTAGGGACACCGGGGAGCTGTTTTTT.

This CDR3 is CASSQSRPSGQYF. The CDR3 bases are TGTGCCAGCAGCCAATCCAGACCTTCAGGCCAGTACTTC. The V and J genes are TRBV14 and TRBJ2-5, with D hard to call. The germline gives CDR1 SGHDN, CDR2 FVKESK. The CDR3 is 13 amino acids. V lost 2 bases to trimming and J lost 10 bases, with 14 bases between them. Together with reference TRBV14 and TRBJ2-5, the CDR3 gives the full variable domain: EAGVTQFPSHSVIEKGQTVTLRCDPISGHDNLYWYRRVMGKEIKFLLHFVKESKQDESGMPNNRFLAERTGGTYSTLKVQPAELEDSGVYFCASSQSRPSGQYFGPGTRLLVL.

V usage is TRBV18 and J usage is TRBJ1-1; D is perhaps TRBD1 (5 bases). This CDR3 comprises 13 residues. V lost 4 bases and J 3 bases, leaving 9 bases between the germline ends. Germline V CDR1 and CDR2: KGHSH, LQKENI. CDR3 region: CASSQGSDTEAFF. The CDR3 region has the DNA TGTGCCAGCTCACAGGGGTCAGACACTGAAGCTTTCTTT. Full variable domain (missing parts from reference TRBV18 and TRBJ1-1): NAGVMQNPRHLVRRRGQEARLRCSPMKGHSHVYWYRQLPEEGLKFMVYLQKENIIDESGMPKERFSAEFPKEGPSILRIQQVVRGDSAAYFCASSQGSDTEAFFGQGTRLTVV.

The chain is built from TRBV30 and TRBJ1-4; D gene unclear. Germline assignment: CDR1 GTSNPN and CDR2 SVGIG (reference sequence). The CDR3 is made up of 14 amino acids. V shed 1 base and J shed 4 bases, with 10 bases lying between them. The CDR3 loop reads CAWSGIPRNEKLFF. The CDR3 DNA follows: TGTGCCTGGAGTGGGATTCCCCGTAATGAAAAACTGTTTTTT.

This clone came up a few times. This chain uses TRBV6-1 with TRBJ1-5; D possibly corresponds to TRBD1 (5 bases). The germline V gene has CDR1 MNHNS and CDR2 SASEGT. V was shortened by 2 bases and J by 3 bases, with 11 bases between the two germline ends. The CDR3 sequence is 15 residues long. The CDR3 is CASSEQGGNNQPQHF. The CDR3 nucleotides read TGTGCCAGCAGTGAACAGGGAGGTAACAATCAGCCCCAGCATTTT.

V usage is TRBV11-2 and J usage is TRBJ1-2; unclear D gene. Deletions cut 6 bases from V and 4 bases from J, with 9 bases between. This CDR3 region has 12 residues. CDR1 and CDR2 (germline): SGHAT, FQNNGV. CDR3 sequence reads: CASSLGLYGYTF. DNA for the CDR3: TGTGCCAGCAGTCTAGGCCTCTATGGCTACACCTTC.

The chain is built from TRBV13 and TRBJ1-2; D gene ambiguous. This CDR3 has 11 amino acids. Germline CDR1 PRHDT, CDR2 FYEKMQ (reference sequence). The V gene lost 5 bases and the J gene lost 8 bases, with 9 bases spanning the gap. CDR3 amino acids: CASSPEGGYTF. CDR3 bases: TGTGCCAGCAGCCCCGAGGGCGGCTACACCTTC.

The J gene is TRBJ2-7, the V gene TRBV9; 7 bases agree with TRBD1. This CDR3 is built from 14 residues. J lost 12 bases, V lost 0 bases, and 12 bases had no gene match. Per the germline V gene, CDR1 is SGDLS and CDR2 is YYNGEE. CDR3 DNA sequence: TGTGCCAGCAGCGTAGATGGACAGGACTTACAAAGGTACTTC. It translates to CASSVDGQDLQRYF.

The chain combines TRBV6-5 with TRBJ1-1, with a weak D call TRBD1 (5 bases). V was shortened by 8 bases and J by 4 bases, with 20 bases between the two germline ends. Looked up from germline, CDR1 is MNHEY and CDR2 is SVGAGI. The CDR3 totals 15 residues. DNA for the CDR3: TGTGCCAGCCGGCGAACCGGGGGGGAGGGCACTGAAGCTTTCTTT. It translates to CASRRTGGEGTEAFF.

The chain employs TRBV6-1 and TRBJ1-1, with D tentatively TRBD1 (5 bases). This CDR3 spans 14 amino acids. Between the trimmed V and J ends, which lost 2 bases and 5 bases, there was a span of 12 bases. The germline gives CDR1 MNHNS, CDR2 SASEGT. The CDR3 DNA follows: TGTGCCAGCAGTGAAAATCAGGGAGGGACTGAAGCTTTCTTT. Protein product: CASSENQGGTEAFF.

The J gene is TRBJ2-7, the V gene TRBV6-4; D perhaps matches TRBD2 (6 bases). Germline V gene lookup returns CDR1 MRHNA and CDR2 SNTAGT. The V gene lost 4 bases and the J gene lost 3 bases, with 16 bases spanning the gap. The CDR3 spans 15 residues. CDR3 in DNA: TGTGCCAGCAGTGTGACGGCTAGGGGAGGCTACGAGCAGTACTTC. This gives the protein CASSVTARGGYEQYF.